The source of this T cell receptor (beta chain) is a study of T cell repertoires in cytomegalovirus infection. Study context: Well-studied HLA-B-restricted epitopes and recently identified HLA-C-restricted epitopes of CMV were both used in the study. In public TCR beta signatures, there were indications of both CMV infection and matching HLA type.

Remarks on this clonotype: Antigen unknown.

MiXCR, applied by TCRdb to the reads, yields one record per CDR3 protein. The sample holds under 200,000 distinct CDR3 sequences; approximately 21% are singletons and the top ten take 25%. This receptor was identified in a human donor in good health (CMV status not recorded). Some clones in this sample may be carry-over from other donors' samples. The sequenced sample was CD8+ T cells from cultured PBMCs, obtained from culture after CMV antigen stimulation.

The CDR3 sequence is CASSLGLANEQFF. CDR3 coding DNA: TGTGCCAGCAGCTTGGGACTAGCCAATGAGCAGTTCTTC. This chain joins TRBV7-6 and TRBJ2-1; 9 bases match TRBD2. Germline loops: CDR1 SGHVS, CDR2 FNYEAQ. Germline trimming cut 3 bases from V and 6 bases from J; bases unmatched to any gene: 0. CDR3 length: 13 residues.